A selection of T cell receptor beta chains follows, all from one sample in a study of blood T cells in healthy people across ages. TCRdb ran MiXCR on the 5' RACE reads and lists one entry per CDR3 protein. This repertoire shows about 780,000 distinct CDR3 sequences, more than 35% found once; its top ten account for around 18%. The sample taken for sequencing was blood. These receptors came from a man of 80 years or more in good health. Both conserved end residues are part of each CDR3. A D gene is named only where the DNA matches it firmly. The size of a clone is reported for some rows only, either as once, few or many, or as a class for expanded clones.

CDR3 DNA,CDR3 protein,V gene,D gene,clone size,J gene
TGTGCCAGCAGGGTACAGGAGGCAAACGGCTACACCTTC,CASRVQEANGYTF,TRBV6-2/TRBV6-3,NA,NA,TRBJ1-2
TGTGCCAGCTCGATCTTCACAGGGAAAACAGATACGCAGTATTTT,CASSIFTGKTDTQYF,TRBV12-3/TRBV12-4,NA,NA,TRBJ2-3
TGCGCCAGCAGCCAAGATATCCTAGCGGGGCATTTCTACAATGAGCAGTTCTTC,CASSQDILAGHFYNEQFF,TRBV4-3,TRBD2,few,TRBJ2-1
TGTGCCAGCAGCTTTATTGCGGGAGTAATCACAGATACGCAGTATTTT,CASSFIAGVITDTQYF,TRBV7-2,TRBD2,many,TRBJ2-3
TGTGCCACCAGTGATTTAAACGGGAGGGATAACACCGGGGAGCTGTTTTTT,CATSDLNGRDNTGELFF,TRBV24-1,TRBD2,NA,TRBJ2-2
TGTGCCAGCAGCGACACCGGGACAGGGGAAGAGACCCAGTACTTC,CASSDTGTGEETQYF,TRBV9,TRBD1,NA,TRBJ2-5
TGTGCCAGCAGTCCTGGACTAGCGGGAAACACCGGGGAGCTGTTTTTT,CASSPGLAGNTGELFF,TRBV5-1,TRBD2,few,TRBJ2-2
TGTGCCAGCAGCCCCGCCGCCTACAATGAGCAGTACTTC,CASSPAAYNEQYF,TRBV7-2,NA,once,TRBJ2-7
TGTGCCAGCAGTTTTCAGGGGGGCACTGAAGCTTTCTTT,CASSFQGGTEAFF,TRBV12-3/TRBV12-4,TRBD1,NA,TRBJ1-1
TGCGCCAGCAGCGTGGGACAGGGGGCGCAGGGCTACACCTTC,CASSVGQGAQGYTF,TRBV5-1,TRBD1,many,TRBJ1-2
TGTGCCAGCAGCTCGACAGAATATAATTCACCCCTCCACTTT,CASSSTEYNSPLHF,TRBV7-2,NA,NA,TRBJ1-6
TGTGCCAGCAGTTACCCCAACGGGACTAGCGGGAGGGTCTACAATGAGCAGTACTTC,CASSYPNGTSGRVYNEQYF,TRBV6-9,TRBD2,NA,TRBJ2-7
TGTGCCTGCAGCGGACAGGGGCTTCACACTGAAGCTTTCTTT,CACSGQGLHTEAFF,TRBV7-2,TRBD1,once,TRBJ1-1
TGTGCCAGCAGCTCTGCGGCAGGGGGCTACGAGCAGTACTTC,CASSSAAGGYEQYF,TRBV5-4,TRBD1,many,TRBJ2-7
TGTGCCAGCAGTGGCCCGGGGACCCATAATGAAAAACTGTTTTTT,CASSGPGTHNEKLFF,TRBV27,NA,NA,TRBJ1-4
TGTGCCAGCAGCCCCGACGGGACGACGTTCAATGAGCAGTTCTTC,CASSPDGTTFNEQFF,TRBV6-5,NA,NA,TRBJ2-1
TGTGCCAGCACCCAAGGCAGAACCTCTCATTATGCCAAAAACATTCAGTACTTC,CASTQGRTSHYAKNIQYF,TRBV6-1,NA,NA,TRBJ2-4
TGTGCCAGCAGCCCGGGTAGCGGGCCGAGCTCCTACAATGAGCAGTTCTTC,CASSPGSGPSSYNEQFF,TRBV7-3,TRBD2,few,TRBJ2-1
TGTGCCAGCAGCGCTGATAGCGGGCCCTACGAGCAGTACTTC,CASSADSGPYEQYF,TRBV7-9,TRBD2,few,TRBJ2-7
TGTGCCAGCAGCTCCGGGACAGGGGGCTCAGAGCAGTTCTTC,CASSSGTGGSEQFF,TRBV7-9,TRBD1,NA,TRBJ2-1
TGCGCCAGCAACCGACAGGGGAACACTGAAGCTTTCTTT,CASNRQGNTEAFF,TRBV5-1,TRBD1,NA,TRBJ1-1
TGTGCCAGCAGTTTAAGGAGACAGGGGACAGACTATGGCTACACCTTC,CASSLRRQGTDYGYTF,TRBV12-3/TRBV12-4,TRBD1,NA,TRBJ1-2
TGCAGTGCTCTCTGGTCGGGAGTGGGCCTCAAAAACATTCAGTACTTC,CSALWSGVGLKNIQYF,TRBV20-1,NA,NA,TRBJ2-4
TGTGCCAGCAGCTTAGGGGGACTAGCAGGGGAGCTGTTTTTT,CASSLGGLAGELFF,TRBV7-6,TRBD2,NA,TRBJ2-2
TGCGCCAGCATAGGTGGCGGCGGGTACTCCTACAATGAGCAGTACTTC,CASIGGGGYSYNEQYF,TRBV5-1,NA,NA,TRBJ2-7
TGTGCCACAGGGATGGCGGAAAGCGCAGATACGCAGTATTTT,CATGMAESADTQYF,TRBV10-3,NA,NA,TRBJ2-3
TGTGCCAGTAGTACAACCAAAGAGACAGGGAGCTACGAGCAGTACTTC,CASSTTKETGSYEQYF,TRBV19,TRBD1,few,TRBJ2-7